The text below deals with one T cell receptor (beta chain). The antigen remains unidentified. CD45RO negativity and positive selection for CCR7 defined naive CD8 cells, a population that excluded terminally differentiated effector memory CD45RA+ cells. Losses at the gene ends were 4 bases for V and 1 base for J; bases not matched to a gene: 9. In germline, CDR1 is SGDLS, CDR2 YYNGEE. This CDR3 is 18 amino acids long. This sample is drawn from a study of shared clonotypes between healthy human individuals. Study-level findings and limits: Richness estimates generally favored naive over memory subsets. The authors sampled blood alone, and tissue repertoires likely differ. Compared with clonotypes that all four donors shared, non-shared clonotypes had lower generation probabilities. A handful of donors showed sharing of roughly 5% of naive CD4 clonotypes.

The repertoire was sequenced with immunoSEQ multiplex PCR; TCRdb's copy has only in-frame clones and lacks some. The sample comprises about 2.2 million clones, about 93% of which are singletons, and 1.5% to 2% rests with the top ten. The source material was naive CD8+ T cells from PBMCs. The receptor comes from a man younger than 35 in good health. Some clones in this sample may be carry-over from other donors' samples. This chain joins TRBV9 and TRBJ2-2, with TRBD2 matching over 11 bases. CDR3 amino acids: CASSTSVSGRENTGELFF. For the CDR3, the DNA is TGTGCCAGCAGCACCTCGGTTAGCGGGAGGGAGAACACCGGGGAGCTGTTTTTT.